The clone carrying this TCR beta chain appeared a few times. Its target is unknown. Expressed TCRB transcripts got sequenced, as all isolated RNA was reverse transcribed. Data came from immunoSEQ multiplex PCR; TCRdb stores just in-frame clones and leaves some out. The sample lists more than 550,000 clones; around 15% were seen once. The V segment lost 5 bases and the J segment 5 bases; nucleotides outside the gene matches: 6. The CDR3 runs 15 residues. CDR1 and CDR2 (germline): SGDLS, YYNGEE. The data are from a study of beta chain features in type 1 diabetes. Regarding the study as a whole: Shorter TCRB CDR3s, moderately but significantly so, were found in Type 1 diabetes patients in all four CD4+ subsets.

The chain has TRBV9 and TRBJ2-3; 12 bases are a match to TRBD2. The receptor was isolated from a man between 18 and 35 years old with type 1 diabetes. Sequencing was carried out using naive CD4+ T cells from blood. CDR3 in amino acids: CASSGLAGSQDTQYF. CDR3 nucleotide sequence: TGTGCCAGCAGTGGACTAGCGGGATCCCAAGATACGCAGTATTTT.